What follows are 26 T cell receptor beta chains derived from one specimen sequenced in a study of persistence of HIV-infected CD4 T cells. The libraries were made with immunoSEQ version 4 in survey mode. The data were produced by immunoSEQ multiplex PCR, yet TCRdb's version contains in-frame clones alone and is incomplete. In the table there are 35,000 to 45,000 clones, 88% of which are singletons. No antigens are known for them. This nonspecific control used anti-CD3/anti-CD28 bead stimulation of CD4+ T cells. Responding CD4+ T cells were sorted by upregulation of both CD40 ligand and CD69. The sequences come from CD4+ T cells sorted from PBMCs after roughly 18-hour stimulation, collected from a patient who received antiretroviral therapy. The receptor set was obtained from an adult woman with HIV who was CMV-seropositive.

The chain uses TRBV5-1 and TRBJ1-2, with D possibly being TRBD1 (5 bases). There are 16 residues in the CDR3. Germline V gives CDR1 SGHRS, CDR2 YFSETQ. Trimming left V 0 bases short and J 6 bases short, with 18 bases between. CDR3 nucleotide sequence: TGCGCCAGCAGCTTGGAAGGGTCGGGTTGGGGCAATGGCTACACCTTC. Residues: CASSLEGSGWGNGYTF.

This clone has a single count. The genes are TRBV5-1 and TRBJ1-1; 11 positions match TRBD1. This CDR3 comprises 17 residues. Germline trimming cut 1 base from V and 5 bases from J; bases unmatched to any gene: 10. Per germline, CDR1 SGHRS and CDR2 YFSETQ. CDR3 nucleotide sequence: TGCGCCAGCAGCTTGCTAGGACAGGGGGCAAGGGGAACTGAAGCTTTCTTT. Its protein product is CASSLLGQGARGTEAFF. Looking up the rest from reference TRBV5-1 and TRBJ1-1 gives the full variable domain: KAGVTQTPRYLIKTRGQQVTLSCSPISGHRSVSWYQQTPGQGLQFLFEYFSETQRNKGNFPGRFSGRQFSNSRSEMNVSTLELGDSALYLCASSLLGQGARGTEAFFGQGTRLTVV.

The rearrangement joins TRBV5-4 to TRBJ1-3; 7 bases agree with TRBD1. The germline V gene has CDR1 SGHNT and CDR2 YYREEE (reference sequence). J was trimmed by 2 bases and V by 5 bases; bases with no gene match: 10. The CDR3 contains 16 residues. The CDR3 region has the DNA TGTGCCAGCAGTTTCGGACAGGCTCGAGCTGGAAACACCATATATTTT. Protein sequence: CASSFGQARAGNTIYF.

This clone was detected once. J is TRBJ2-6 and V is TRBV5-1; TRBD1 is a possible D gene (5 bases). Germline V lookup: CDR1 SGHRS, CDR2 YFSETQ. V lost 0 bases, J lost 0 bases, and 10 bases lay in between. The CDR3 is 17 residues long. CDR3 region: CASSLAAGNSGANVLTF. The CDR3 DNA is TGCGCCAGCAGCTTGGCCGCAGGGAACTCTGGGGCCAACGTCCTGACTTTC.

This clone was picked up one time. J is TRBJ1-6 and V is TRBV5-1; 8 nucleotides align to TRBD1. V lost 5 bases, J lost 10 bases, and 2 bases stayed unmatched. In germline, CDR1 is SGHRS, CDR2 YFSETQ. The CDR3 covers 12 residues. CDR3 DNA sequence: TGCGCCAGCAGACAGGGGGAATCACCCCTCCACTTT. Residues: CASRQGESPLHF.

V usage is TRBV6-1 and J usage is TRBJ1-5; tentative D call: TRBD1 (6 bases). Germline loops: CDR1 MNHNS, CDR2 SASEGT. The CDR3 has 16 residues. V was shortened by 0 bases and J by 6 bases, with 15 bases between the two germline ends. CDR3 nucleotides: TGTGCCAGCAGTGAAGCGCTTGGAGGGGGTGGTCAGCCCCAGCATTTT. Its translation is CASSEALGGGGQPQHF.

The CDR3 reads CASSFWTSGAADTQYF. The CDR3 bases are TGTGCCAGCAGTTTTTGGACTAGCGGGGCCGCAGATACGCAGTATTTT. This chain joins TRBV27 and TRBJ2-3, with 12 nucleotides matching TRBD2. CDR1 and CDR2 (germline): MNHEY, SMNVEV (reference sequence). The trim removed 3 bases at V and 4 bases at J, leaving 5 bases unmatched. The CDR3 is 16 residues long.

V usage is TRBV19 and J usage is TRBJ1-5; 9 nucleotides match TRBD1. The CDR3 consists of 14 residues. Germline V CDR1 and CDR2: LNHDA, SQIVND (reference sequence). The ends lost 5 bases at V and 6 bases at J; junction bases unmatched: 5. CDR3 residues: CASSGTGIGQPQHF. The CDR3 coding sequence is TGTGCCAGTAGTGGGACAGGGATCGGTCAGCCCCAGCATTTT. Full variable domain (missing parts from reference TRBV19 and TRBJ1-5): DGGITQSPKYLFRKEGQNVTLSCEQNLNHDAMYWYRQDPGQGLRLIYYSQIVNDFQKGDIAEGYSVSREKKESFPLTVTSAQKNPTAFYLCASSGTGIGQPQHFGDGTRLSIL.

The CDR3 loop is CASSDRTGLDIQYF. CDR3 sequence (DNA): TGTGCCAGCAGCGACCGGACAGGCCTGGACATTCAGTACTTC. V and J are TRBV5-4 and TRBJ2-4; 7 nucleotides match TRBD1. The J segment lost 8 bases and the V segment lost 4 bases, leaving 9 bases of the junction unmatched. Germline V gene data show CDR1 as SGHNT and CDR2 as YYREEE (reference sequence). CDR3 size: 14 residues.

The CDR3 nucleotides read TGTGCCAGCAGCTTGACTAGCGGGGGTATAGATACGCAGTATTTT. This gives the protein CASSLTSGGIDTQYF. V is TRBV11-2 and J is TRBJ2-3; 12 nucleotides align to TRBD2. This CDR3 region has 15 residues. Germline assignment: CDR1 SGHAT and CDR2 FQNNGV. V lost 3 bases and J lost 5; bases outside the gene matches: 3.

The gene calls are TRBV7-6 and TRBJ2-7, with D maybe TRBD2 (6 bases). CDR1 and CDR2 from the germline V gene are SGHVS and FNYEAQ. V was shortened by 5 bases and J by 9 bases, with 14 bases between the two germline ends. CDR3 length: 12 amino acids. The CDR3 DNA reads TGTGCCAGCAGCCGCGGGGCGGAGACGCAGTACTTC. It codes for CASSRGAETQYF.

The chain recombines TRBV29-1 with TRBJ2-1, with TRBD2 matching over 13 bases. CDR1 is SQVTM and CDR2 is ANQGSEA in the germline V gene. The CDR3 sequence is 13 residues long. V dropped 7 bases and J dropped 12; count of bases not matched to a gene: 9. The CDR3 DNA reads TGCAGCGCCCTACTAGCGGGGGGGGGCTTGCAGTTCTTC. Translating gives CSALLAGGGLQFF.

The chain is built from TRBV12-3 or TRBV12-4 and TRBJ1-1; D perhaps matches TRBD1 (6 bases). This CDR3 is 12 amino acids long. The ends were cut back, 6 bases at V and 6 bases at J, with 11 bases in the middle. The CDR3 spells CASRLGQPEAFF. DNA of the CDR3: TGTGCCAGCAGGCTAGGACAGCCTGAAGCTTTCTTT.

The gene calls are TRBV3-1 (or the pseudogene TRBV3-2) and TRBJ2-7, with unresolved D. Germline CDR1 reads LGHDT; CDR2 reads YNNKEL (reference sequence). Trimming shortened V by 4 bases and J by 6 bases, and 13 bases separated the two germline ends. The CDR3 spans 13 residues. CDR3 region: CASSLLGTSEQYF. Written as DNA, the CDR3 is TGTGCCAGCAGCCTTCTGGGTACGTCCGAGCAGTACTTC.

This rearrangement joins TRBV15 to TRBJ1-5; D unclear. The V end lost 1 base, the J end lost 4 bases, and 8 bases lay between the germline ends. Germline loops: CDR1 LNHNV, CDR2 YYDKDF (reference sequence). CDR3 size: 14 residues. The CDR3 sequence is CATSRGRINQPQHF. Written as DNA, the CDR3 is TGTGCCACCAGCAGAGGCCGGATAAATCAGCCCCAGCATTTT.

The rearrangement links TRBV11-2 to TRBJ1-4, with D unclear. In germline, CDR1 is SGHAT, CDR2 FQNNGV. V lost 5 bases to trimming and J lost 7 bases, with 8 bases between them. The CDR3 runs to 12 residues. The CDR3 region has the DNA TGTGCCAGCAGCCAAAGGGCTGAAAAACTGTTTTTT. It specifies CASSQRAEKLFF.

The chain has TRBV6-5 and TRBJ1-6; D may be TRBD1 (5 bases). Germline lookup yields CDR1 MNHEY and CDR2 SVGAGI. The CDR3 covers 14 residues. V was clipped by 6 bases and J by 7 bases, with 13 bases between them. The CDR3 protein is CASSAGPYNSPLHF. CDR3 bases: TGTGCCAGCAGCGCGGGACCTTACAATTCACCCCTCCACTTT.

The chain couples TRBV30 to TRBJ1-1, with a possible D match to TRBD1 (5 bases). CDR3 size: 12 residues. Germline V gene data show CDR1 as GTSNPN and CDR2 as SVGIG (reference sequence). The V and J ends lost 3 bases and 5 bases respectively, with 10 bases between them. CDR3 sequence (DNA): TGTGCCTGGAGACAGGAGGTGACTGAAGCTTTCTTT. Protein product: CAWRQEVTEAFF.

The chain has TRBV5-8 and TRBJ2-7, with 8 positions matching TRBD1. V was clipped by 4 bases and J by 5 bases; unmatched bases: 11. CDR3 length equals 15 residues. Germline assignment: CDR1 SGHTS and CDR2 YDEGEE. The chain's CDR3 is CASSRVRDRSHEQYF. The CDR3 region has the DNA TGTGCCAGCAGCCGAGTGAGGGACAGGAGCCACGAGCAGTACTTC.

This chain links TRBV29-1 with TRBJ2-7; D may match TRBD1 or TRBD2 (5 bases each). Deletions cut 7 bases from V and 4 bases from J, with 14 bases between. This CDR3 has 12 residues. Germline V CDR1 and CDR2: SQVTM, ANQGSEA. CDR3 in amino acids: CSANLGTYEQYF. CDR3 bases: TGCAGCGCCAACCTGGGGACGTACGAGCAGTACTTC.

The CDR3 DNA follows: TGCGCCAGCAGCCAAGGACGGCAGGGAGGTAACTATGGCTACACCTTC. Amino acid sequence: CASSQGRQGGNYGYTF. V gene TRBV4-1 combines with J gene TRBJ1-2; perhaps TRBD1 as D (5 bases). Germline V gene lookup returns CDR1 MGHRA and CDR2 YSYEKL. With 1 base removed from V and 1 base from J, the gap between germline ends came to 13 bases. This CDR3 has 16 amino acids.

This chain uses TRBV6-1 with TRBJ1-1; D gene uncertain. Between the trimmed V and J ends, which lost 4 bases and 0 bases, there was a span of 15 bases. Germline V gene lookup returns CDR1 MNHNS and CDR2 SASEGT. The CDR3 loop spans 16 amino acids. CDR3 bases: TGTGCCAGCAGTGTCCGAGGGCAGAGAATGAACACTGAAGCTTTCTTT. The encoded protein is CASSVRGQRMNTEAFF.

The sample holds a few counts of this clone. The chain is built from TRBV4-1 and TRBJ1-1; D might be TRBD1 (6 bases). Looked up from germline, CDR1 is MGHRA and CDR2 is YSYEKL. Trimming took 6 bases from V and 2 from J, leaving 13 bases between them. This CDR3 comprises 14 residues. DNA of the CDR3: TGCGCCAGCAGGGGACACCTTCTTAACACTGAAGCTTTCTTT. This sequence encodes CASRGHLLNTEAFF.

The V gene is TRBV7-2, the J gene TRBJ1-1; the D is unclear. Germline values: CDR1 SGHTA, CDR2 FQGNSA. The length of the CDR3 is 14 residues. V dropped 2 bases and J dropped 0 bases, with 7 bases sitting between them. The CDR3 loop reads CASSLTEMNTEAFF. The CDR3, as DNA: TGTGCCAGCAGCTTAACGGAAATGAACACTGAAGCTTTCTTT.

CDR3 loop: CASSSPGDSNQPQHF. The CDR3 region has the DNA TGTGCCAGCAGCTCCCCTGGAGATAGCAATCAGCCCCAGCATTTT. The rearrangement links TRBV7-2 to TRBJ1-5; D is uncertain. The CDR3 loop spans 15 amino acids. Germline V lookup: CDR1 SGHTA, CDR2 FQGNSA. Trimming stripped 4 bases from V and 0 bases from J, with 10 bases between.

This chain links TRBV6-5 with TRBJ2-3; 8 nucleotides match TRBD2. The length of the CDR3 is 13 residues. Germline loops: CDR1 MNHEY, CDR2 SVGAGI. The junction had 5 bases not matched to a gene; V was cut back by 6 bases and J by 6 bases. The CDR3 DNA is TGTGCCAGCAGACCGGGAGGGGGGGATACGCAGTATTTT. Amino acid sequence: CASRPGGGDTQYF.